Listed below are T cell receptor beta chains from one sample, sequenced in a study of CXCR3-negative and CXCR3-positive naive CD8 T cells. Using the 5' RACE reads, TCRdb records one entry per CDR3 protein without DNA. The sample has about 63,000 distinct CDR3 sequences; the top ten hold around 4.9%. Material for sequencing was naive CXCR3+ CD8+ T cells from blood. These receptors came from a human donor in good health. Some clones in this sample may be carry-over from other donors' samples. The CDR3 runs from the conserved cysteine through the conserved F or W.

v_call,j_call,cdr3_length,cdr3_aa
TRBV29-1,TRBJ2-7,13,CSVILNKVYEQYF
TRBV5-6,TRBJ2-5,16,CASSPGRLAGDGTQYF
TRBV4-1,TRBJ1-2,15,CASSQGIGGDYGYTF
TRBV29-1,TRBJ2-1,17,CSVDGASGGALRGEQFF
TRBV4-3,TRBJ2-1,16,CASSQTSGGDYNEQFF
TRBV4-3,TRBJ2-1,14,CASSPGQGHDEQFF
TRBV29-1,TRBJ1-1,12,CSVELGNTEAFF
TRBV7-9,TRBJ1-1,16,CASSLTQGTVHRSAFF
TRBV11-2,TRBJ2-1,16,CASSLEKLAGEREQFF
TRBV6-5,TRBJ1-4,14,CASSNRDTNEKLFF
TRBV12-3/TRBV12-4,TRBJ2-6,14,CASSQLGGANVLTF
TRBV11-2,TRBJ2-7,20,CASSLVRADYLAPELYEQYF
TRBV25-1,TRBJ2-7,13,CASSDRAVGEQYF
TRBV29-1,TRBJ1-4,14,CSVAPGQLDEKLFF
TRBV4-3,TRBJ2-7,15,CASSQDGGGSYEQYF
TRBV13,TRBJ1-5,14,CASTLGLSNQPQHF
TRBV21-1,TRBJ2-5,16,CASSKVLAEPQETQYF
TRBV29-1,TRBJ2-6,14,CSAPTDSGANVLTF
TRBV19,TRBJ2-1,15,CASSFGTRGHNEQFF
TRBV7-9,TRBJ2-7,13,CASSSGQGHEQYF
TRBV20-1,TRBJ2-3,16,CSARGTGQGGSDTQYF
TRBV7-9,TRBJ2-1,14,CASSSRGGYNEQFF
TRBV11-2,TRBJ1-1,12,CASSPLNTEAFF
TRBV7-3,TRBJ2-2,21,CASSLSSRLAGGPSWSGELFF
TRBV10-3,TRBJ2-3,14,CATKDRDIEDTQYF
TRBV27,TRBJ2-2,12,CASTDIAGELFF
TRBV29-1,TRBJ2-5,13,CSVEERGEETQYF
TRBV20-1,TRBJ2-2,14,CSARGLAGSGELFF
TRBV28,TRBJ2-7,15,CASSPGPLGHYEQYF
TRBV4-1,TRBJ2-5,13,CASSQPPKETQYF
TRBV20-1,TRBJ2-7,14,CSARVRTGDYEQYF
TRBV6-5,TRBJ1-4,17,CASSPGTAIYGNEKLFF
TRBV4-3,TRBJ2-5,17,CASSQDVSDGGGETQYF
TRBV28,TRBJ2-5,13,CASSLKYQDTQYF
TRBV20-1,TRBJ2-1,14,CSARRAGAHNEQFF
TRBV5-1,TRBJ1-4,15,CASSLRTGENEKLFF
TRBV30,TRBJ2-7,12,CAWNEGGYEQYF
TRBV5-1,TRBJ2-2,15,CASSLLLEGTGELFF
TRBV27,TRBJ2-5,16,CASSPLTLEGPGTQYF
TRBV4-3,TRBJ2-1,18,CASSQDRVGTKSYNEQFF
TRBV5-4,TRBJ2-2,16,CASSLGDRVSSGELFF
TRBV21-1,TRBJ2-2,13,CASPTSGDGELFF
TRBV6-5,TRBJ2-7,14,CASSYEDGYYEQYF
TRBV29-1,TRBJ2-7,13,CSVKVGSSYEQYF
TRBV7-6,TRBJ2-5,16,CASSLFLAGDQETQYF
TRBV12-3/TRBV12-4,TRBJ2-7,12,CASLPISYEQYF
TRBV11-2,TRBJ2-2,17,CASSKLAGGRVTGELFF
TRBV28,TRBJ2-1,14,CASSLSPMTNEQFF
TRBV2,TRBJ2-1,15,CASGRLGQGLNEQFF
TRBV6-6,TRBJ1-1,13,CASSPSGAAEAFF
TRBV28,TRBJ2-7,12,CASSLMGREQYF
TRBV12-3/TRBV12-4,TRBJ2-7,13,CASSSGGAYEQYF
TRBV19,TRBJ2-7,15,CASSISGSRTYEQYF
TRBV20-1,TRBJ2-7,17,CSAPGVNSAGSSYEQYF
TRBV19,TRBJ2-7,17,CASSSPPRGTFPYEQYF
TRBV29-1,TRBJ2-7,13,CSVRLGHTYEQYF
TRBV20-1,TRBJ2-7,15,CSARDRTSDSYEQYF
TRBV20-1,TRBJ1-2,13,CSASTDRFYGYTF
TRBV10-3,TRBJ2-7,14,CAISDPDGLYEQYF